One and the same sample provided the 15 T cell receptor beta chains below, sequenced in a study of siplizumab effects on memory and regulatory T cells. Using immunoSEQ multiplex PCR, the repertoire was profiled, and TCRdb retains in-frame clones only, with some absent. The table has roughly 60,000 clones, 93% seen once. Sequenced sample: CD8+ T cells sorted from blood. All receptors come from a human donor in good health.

This chain connects TRBV4-1 to TRBJ2-7; 11 bases map to TRBD2. The V segment lost 1 base and the J segment 4 bases; nucleotides outside the gene matches: 3. The length of the CDR3 is 15 residues. Looked up from germline, CDR1 is MGHRA and CDR2 is YSYEKL. CDR3 loop: CASSQGLAGGYEQYF. DNA of the CDR3: TGCGCCAGCAGCCAAGGGCTAGCGGGAGGATACGAGCAGTACTTC.

The chain links TRBV4-2 to TRBJ2-7, with 13 positions matching TRBD2. Germline CDR1 LGHNA, CDR2 YNFKEQ. This CDR3 contains 16 residues. With 3 bases clipped from V and 6 bases from J, the junction kept 8 bases outside the gene matches. In DNA form, the CDR3 reads TGTGCCAGCAGCCACCAAAAAGGACTAGCGGGAGCCGAGCAGTACTTC. It specifies CASSHQKGLAGAEQYF.

The count of this clone is one. The rearrangement joins TRBV4-2 to TRBJ1-4; 7 bases map to TRBD1. The CDR3 covers 16 residues. Trimming at V came to 5 bases and at J to 4 bases, leaving 10 bases not matched to a gene. Germline-derived CDR1 and CDR2 are LGHNA and YNFKEQ. CDR3 nucleotides: TGTGCCAGCAGCGACAGGGCGAGACAGGATAATGAAAAACTGTTTTTT. Protein: CASSDRARQDNEKLFF.

The chain combines TRBV27 with TRBJ2-1, with D perhaps matching TRBD2 (5 bases). V was trimmed by 2 bases and J by 9 bases, leaving 17 bases between them. Germline assignment: CDR1 MNHEY and CDR2 SMNVEV (reference sequence). The CDR3 has 15 amino acids. CDR3 nucleotide sequence: TGTGCCAGCAGTTTAGGTATCGGAGGTTTTGGTGAGCAGTTCTTC. Translating gives CASSLGIGGFGEQFF.

The chain links TRBV12-5 to TRBJ2-4; D gene uncertain. CDR1 and CDR2 from the germline V gene are LGHNT and FRNRAP. Trimming removed 1 base at V and 2 bases at J, with 12 bases between. The CDR3 length is 16 residues. The CDR3 sequence: CASGLGHLGPKNIQYF. CDR3 sequence (DNA): TGTGCTAGTGGTTTGGGACACCTCGGGCCCAAAAACATTCAGTACTTC.

This clone appeared once. The CDR3: CASSGVSSEAFF. CDR3 sequence (DNA): TGTGCCAGCAGCGGTGTCAGCTCTGAAGCTTTCTTT. This sequence joins TRBV7-2 and TRBJ1-1; no firm D call. This CDR3 is 12 amino acids long. Per germline, CDR1 SGHTA and CDR2 FQGNSA. V dropped 5 bases and J dropped 6 bases, with 10 bases sitting between them.

The chain joins TRBV30 to TRBJ1-1; 7 nucleotides line up with TRBD1. The CDR3 contains 14 residues. Trimming took 1 base from V and 0 from J; bases not matched to a gene: 2. Germline V gene data show CDR1 as GTSNPN and CDR2 as SVGIG (reference sequence). As DNA, the CDR3 is TGTGCCTGGAGTGCGGGACAGCTGAACACTGAAGCTTTCTTT. Encoded protein: CAWSAGQLNTEAFF.

The chain couples TRBV13 to TRBJ1-2; no firm D call. Germline lookup yields CDR1 PRHDT and CDR2 FYEKMQ (reference sequence). The V end was cut by 0 bases, the J end by 5 bases, with 1 base between. This CDR3 has 11 residues. CDR3 DNA sequence: TGTGCCAGCAGCTTAGGGTATGGCTACACCTTC. Protein product: CASSLGYGYTF. Full variable domain (remainder filled in from reference TRBV13 and TRBJ1-2): AAGVIQSPRHLIKEKRETATLKCYPIPRHDTVYWYQQGPGQDPQFLISFYEKMQSDKGSIPDRFSAQQFSDYHSELNMSSLELGDSALYFCASSLGYGYTFGSGTRLTVV.

V is TRBV2 and J is TRBJ2-1; no clear D. Germline V gives CDR1 SNHLY, CDR2 FYNNEI. V shed 1 base and J shed 5 bases, with 12 bases lying between them. The length of the CDR3 is 15 residues. CDR3 in DNA: TGTGCCAGCAGTGAAGATGGATTCAGTCACAATGAGCAGTTCTTC. It specifies CASSEDGFSHNEQFF. Full variable domain (remainder filled in from reference TRBV2 and TRBJ2-1): EPEVTQTPSHQVTQMGQEVILRCVPISNHLYFYWYRQILGQKVEFLVSFYNNEISEKSEIFDDQFSVERPDGSNFTLKIRSTKLEDSAMYFCASSEDGFSHNEQFFGPGTRLTVL.

The rearrangement uses TRBV29-1 and TRBJ1-2, with D perhaps matching TRBD1 (6 bases). Between the trimmed V and J ends, which lost 7 bases and 3 bases, there was a span of 9 bases. Per germline, CDR1 SQVTM and CDR2 ANQGSEA. This CDR3 has 11 residues. CDR3 nucleotides: TGCAGCGCCAGGACAGACTATGGCTACACCTTC. Encoded protein: CSARTDYGYTF.

This chain uses TRBV9 with TRBJ2-7; D uncertain. Trimming removed 0 bases at V and 2 bases at J, with 6 bases between. The CDR3 extends over 13 amino acids. Per the germline V gene, CDR1 is SGDLS and CDR2 is YYNGEE. CDR3 sequence (DNA): TGTGCCAGCAGCGTAGGGGAAGCCTACGAGCAGTACTTC. As protein: CASSVGEAYEQYF. The variable domain in full, with the rest retrieved from reference TRBV9 and TRBJ2-7, is DSGVTQTPKHLITATGQRVTLRCSPRSGDLSVYWYQQSLDQGLQFLIQYYNGEERAKGNILERFSAQQFPDLHSELNLSSLELGDSALYFCASSVGEAYEQYFGPGTRLTVT.

J is TRBJ2-7 and V is TRBV6-6, with D perhaps TRBD2 (5 bases). CDR1 and CDR2 from the germline V gene are MNHNY and SVGAGI (reference sequence). The CDR3 loop spans 12 amino acids. Trimming removed 0 bases from V and 7 bases from J, with 7 bases in between. The CDR3 nucleotides read TGTGCCAGCAGTTACTCGGGCGGGGAGCAGTACTTC. Its translation: CASSYSGGEQYF.

The chain couples TRBV9 to TRBJ2-2; possibly TRBD2 for D (5 bases). The CDR3 contains 15 residues. Looked up from germline, CDR1 is SGDLS and CDR2 is YYNGEE. Trimming cost V 1 base and J 0 bases, with 7 bases left between them. As DNA, the CDR3 is TGTGCCAGCAGCGTATCACTAGCGAACACCGGGGAGCTGTTTTTT. Translation: CASSVSLANTGELFF.

This chain links TRBV6-5 with TRBJ2-7; D is unresolved. The CDR3 loop spans 12 amino acids. The V end was cut by 5 bases, the J end by 3 bases, with 8 bases between. Germline CDR1 is MNHEY and CDR2 is SVGAGI. The DNA of the CDR3 is TGTGCCAGCAGTCCCCGCAGCTACGAGCAGTACTTC. As protein: CASSPRSYEQYF.

This clone was recorded a few times. The V gene is TRBV6-6, the J gene TRBJ1-1; D gene unclear. Trimming took off 7 bases at V and 8 bases at J, with 17 bases between the two ends. Germline values: CDR1 MNHNY, CDR2 SVGAGI (reference sequence). CDR3 length: 13 amino acids. CDR3 in DNA: TGTGCCAGCAACTTCCTTAGTTCCGGCGAAGCTTTCTTT. Its translation is CASNFLSSGEAFF.